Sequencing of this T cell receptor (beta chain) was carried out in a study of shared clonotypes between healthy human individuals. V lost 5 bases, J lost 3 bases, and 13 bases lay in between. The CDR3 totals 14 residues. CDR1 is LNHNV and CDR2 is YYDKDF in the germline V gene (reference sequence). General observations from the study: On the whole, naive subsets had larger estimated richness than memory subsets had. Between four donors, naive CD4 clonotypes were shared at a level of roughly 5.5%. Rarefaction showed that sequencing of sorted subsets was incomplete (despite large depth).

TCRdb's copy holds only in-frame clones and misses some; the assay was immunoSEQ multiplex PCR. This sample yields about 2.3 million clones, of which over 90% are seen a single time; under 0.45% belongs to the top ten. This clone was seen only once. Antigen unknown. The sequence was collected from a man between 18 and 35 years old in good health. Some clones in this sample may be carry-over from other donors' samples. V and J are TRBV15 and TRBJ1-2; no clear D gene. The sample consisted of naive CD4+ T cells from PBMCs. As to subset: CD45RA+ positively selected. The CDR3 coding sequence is TGTGCCACCAGCGAGAGGACGGACCACTATGGCTACACCTTC. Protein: CATSERTDHYGYTF.